These T cell receptor beta chains were read from a single sample in a study of cytotoxic CD8 clonotypes in ibrutinib-treated CLL. Profiled with immunoSEQ multiplex PCR; TCRdb holds only in-frame clones, not every one. The profile shows over 200,000 clones, 70% of them singletons. Source: PBMCs, taken after 12 months of ibrutinib treatment. These receptors came from a human donor with chronic lymphocytic leukemia. Both conserved end residues are part of each CDR3. The D gene is left open where the match is weak. Not all rows give a size; the values are once, few, many and, for expanded clones, a class.

j_gene: TRBJ2-1; v_gene: TRBV27; abundance: -; d_gene: -; CDR3aa: CASSLASAVLYNGGEQFF; CDR3nt: TGTGCCAGCAGTTTAGCTAGCGCAGTGCTTTACAATGGGGGGGAGCAGTTCTTC
j_gene: TRBJ2-2; v_gene: TRBV5-1; abundance: few; d_gene: -; CDR3aa: CASSLAVGRELFF; CDR3nt: TGCGCCAGCAGCTTGGCCGTGGGCCGGGAGCTGTTTTTT
j_gene: TRBJ1-5; v_gene: TRBV30; abundance: -; d_gene: -; CDR3aa: CAWSVRRGDQPQHF; CDR3nt: TGTGCCTGGAGTGTAAGGAGGGGAGATCAGCCCCAGCATTTT
j_gene: TRBJ1-6; v_gene: TRBV6-5; abundance: -; d_gene: -; CDR3aa: CASSPQGPTLHF; CDR3nt: TGTGCCAGCAGTCCCCAGGGTCCGACCCTCCACTTT
j_gene: TRBJ2-5; v_gene: TRBV10-3; abundance: -; d_gene: -; CDR3aa: CAISEGGDVRETQYF; CDR3nt: TGTGCCATCAGTGAGGGGGGTGACGTTAGGGAGACCCAGTACTTC
j_gene: TRBJ1-6; v_gene: TRBV6-5; abundance: once; d_gene: TRBD1; CDR3aa: CASSLGQGSSPLHF; CDR3nt: TGTGCCAGCAGTTTGGGACAGGGTAGTTCACCCCTCCACTTT
j_gene: TRBJ2-5; v_gene: TRBV6-6; abundance: -; d_gene: -; CDR3aa: CASSYMGQETQYF; CDR3nt: TGTGCCAGCAGTTACATGGGCCAAGAGACCCAGTACTTC
j_gene: TRBJ2-3; v_gene: TRBV4-3; abundance: -; d_gene: -; CDR3aa: CASSPEGGFADTQYF; CDR3nt: TGCGCCAGCAGCCCAGAGGGGGGGTTCGCAGATACGCAGTATTTT
j_gene: TRBJ2-7; v_gene: TRBV7-2; abundance: -; d_gene: -; CDR3aa: CASSPRTRDYEQYF; CDR3nt: TGTGCCAGCAGCCCCAGGACAAGAGACTACGAGCAGTACTTC
j_gene: TRBJ2-2; v_gene: TRBV6-1; abundance: -; d_gene: -; CDR3aa: CASSDHILAAPNTGELFF; CDR3nt: TGTGCCAGCAGTGACCATATACTTGCGGCACCCAACACCGGGGAGCTGTTTTTT
j_gene: TRBJ2-1; v_gene: TRBV6-4; abundance: -; d_gene: TRBD1; CDR3aa: CASRGTGVNEQFF; CDR3nt: TGTGCCAGCAGAGGAACAGGGGTGAATGAGCAGTTCTTC
j_gene: TRBJ2-1; v_gene: TRBV5-4; abundance: -; d_gene: TRBD2; CDR3aa: CASSLGISGGQTHEQFF; CDR3nt: TGTGCCAGCAGCTTGGGGATTAGCGGGGGGCAGACCCATGAGCAGTTCTTC
j_gene: TRBJ2-3; v_gene: TRBV30; abundance: -; d_gene: TRBD2; CDR3aa: CAWSGGLAGVTRRTTQYF; CDR3nt: TGTGCCTGGAGTGGGGGACTAGCGGGAGTGACACGGCGAACTACGCAGTATTTT
j_gene: TRBJ2-7; v_gene: TRBV15; abundance: -; d_gene: -; CDR3aa: CATSRVATFFEQYF; CDR3nt: TGTGCCACCAGCAGAGTGGCGACATTCTTCGAGCAGTACTTC
j_gene: TRBJ2-5; v_gene: TRBV30; abundance: -; d_gene: TRBD2; CDR3aa: CAWQAGAQETQYF; CDR3nt: TGTGCCTGGCAAGCGGGGGCCCAAGAGACCCAGTACTTC
j_gene: TRBJ2-3; v_gene: TRBV7-9; abundance: few; d_gene: -; CDR3aa: CASSLAGGGDTQYF; CDR3nt: TGTGCCAGCAGCTTAGCGGGGGGCGGAGATACGCAGTATTTT
j_gene: TRBJ2-2; v_gene: TRBV7-2; abundance: -; d_gene: -; CDR3aa: CASSRQRDTGELFF; CDR3nt: TGTGCCAGCAGCCGGCAAAGAGACACCGGGGAGCTGTTTTTT
j_gene: TRBJ1-1; v_gene: TRBV27; abundance: -; d_gene: TRBD1; CDR3aa: CASRLRGLVYTEAFF; CDR3nt: TGTGCCAGCAGGCTCAGGGGGCTCGTGTACACTGAAGCTTTCTTT
j_gene: TRBJ2-1; v_gene: TRBV15; abundance: -; d_gene: TRBD2; CDR3aa: CATSRGAGGPNFYNEQFF; CDR3nt: TGTGCCACCAGCAGAGGTGCGGGGGGCCCTAATTTCTACAATGAGCAGTTCTTC
j_gene: TRBJ2-7; v_gene: TRBV6-5; abundance: -; d_gene: -; CDR3aa: CASSYEGGSYEQYF; CDR3nt: TGTGCCAGCAGTTACGAAGGGGGGTCCTACGAGCAGTACTTC
j_gene: TRBJ2-7; v_gene: TRBV5-4; abundance: -; d_gene: TRBD2; CDR3aa: CASSLGAGTSGTQQYF; CDR3nt: TGTGCCAGCAGCTTGGGGGCCGGGACTAGCGGGACCCAGCAGTACTTC
j_gene: TRBJ2-1; v_gene: TRBV18; abundance: -; d_gene: TRBD1; CDR3aa: CASSPGTGSNEQFF; CDR3nt: TGTGCCAGCTCACCCGGGACAGGTAGCAATGAGCAGTTCTTC
j_gene: TRBJ2-1; v_gene: TRBV5-4; abundance: -; d_gene: -; CDR3aa: CASSRTPGSYNEQFF; CDR3nt: TGTGCCAGCAGTCGGACCCCGGGCTCCTACAATGAGCAGTTCTTC
j_gene: TRBJ2-2; v_gene: TRBV7-2; abundance: -; d_gene: -; CDR3aa: CASSPGGGTAGELFF; CDR3nt: TGTGCCAGCAGCCCAGGTGGGGGGACAGCCGGGGAGCTGTTTTTT
j_gene: TRBJ1-5; v_gene: TRBV2; abundance: -; d_gene: TRBD1; CDR3aa: CASRGQGYQPQHF; CDR3nt: TGTGCCAGCAGGGGACAGGGCTATCAGCCCCAGCATTTT
j_gene: TRBJ2-2; v_gene: TRBV7-3; abundance: -; d_gene: TRBD2; CDR3aa: CASSRTSGRTELFF; CDR3nt: TGTGCCAGCAGCAGGACTAGCGGGAGAACGGAGCTGTTTTTT
j_gene: TRBJ2-7; v_gene: TRBV30; abundance: -; d_gene: TRBD1; CDR3aa: CAGQPGQNYEQYF; CDR3nt: TGTGCCGGACAACCGGGACAGAACTACGAGCAGTACTTC
j_gene: TRBJ1-5; v_gene: TRBV28; abundance: -; d_gene: -; CDR3aa: CASSFGGSNQPQHF; CDR3nt: TGTGCCAGCAGTTTCGGCGGGTCCAATCAGCCCCAGCATTTT
j_gene: TRBJ1-5; v_gene: TRBV7-3; abundance: -; d_gene: -; CDR3aa: CASSSTFNQPQHF; CDR3nt: TGTGCCAGCAGCAGCACTTTTAATCAGCCCCAGCATTTT
j_gene: TRBJ1-1; v_gene: TRBV7-2; abundance: -; d_gene: -; CDR3aa: CASSARLNTEAFF; CDR3nt: TGTGCCAGCAGCGCCAGGTTAAACACTGAAGCTTTCTTT
j_gene: TRBJ1-2; v_gene: TRBV4-1; abundance: -; d_gene: -; CDR3aa: CASSQPGTLYGYTF; CDR3nt: TGCGCCAGCAGCCAACCCGGGACACTCTATGGCTACACCTTC
j_gene: TRBJ1-5; v_gene: TRBV6-5; abundance: -; d_gene: -; CDR3aa: CASSIQSNQPQHF; CDR3nt: TGTGCCAGCAGTATCCAGAGCAATCAGCCCCAGCATTTT
j_gene: TRBJ2-5; v_gene: TRBV4-2; abundance: -; d_gene: -; CDR3aa: CASSQGNLQETQYF; CDR3nt: TGTGCCAGCAGCCAGGGTAATCTCCAAGAGACCCAGTACTTC
j_gene: TRBJ2-5; v_gene: TRBV7-2; abundance: -; d_gene: -; CDR3aa: CASSFSRGTRETQYF; CDR3nt: TGTGCCAGCAGCTTCAGCCGGGGGACGCGGGAGACCCAGTACTTC
j_gene: TRBJ1-2; v_gene: TRBV28; abundance: -; d_gene: -; CDR3aa: CASSLRGVIANYGYTF; CDR3nt: TGTGCCAGCAGTTTAAGAGGGGTCATCGCTAACTATGGCTACACCTTC
j_gene: TRBJ1-6; v_gene: TRBV11-1; abundance: few; d_gene: TRBD1; CDR3aa: CASSRQGQGNSPLHF; CDR3nt: TGTGCCAGCAGTCGGCAGGGACAGGGGAATTCACCCCTCCACTTT
j_gene: TRBJ1-5; v_gene: TRBV5-6; abundance: -; d_gene: -; CDR3aa: CASSFGQADHPQHF; CDR3nt: TGTGCCAGCAGCTTTGGGCAGGCGGATCATCCCCAGCATTTT
j_gene: TRBJ2-7; v_gene: TRBV7-2; abundance: -; d_gene: -; CDR3aa: CASSSTGLSYEQYF; CDR3nt: TGTGCCAGCAGCTCAACGGGACTCTCCTACGAGCAGTACTTC
j_gene: TRBJ2-2; v_gene: TRBV5-1; abundance: -; d_gene: TRBD1; CDR3aa: CASTLTGGWDTGELFF; CDR3nt: TGCGCCAGCACCCTCACAGGGGGCTGGGATACCGGGGAGCTGTTTTTT
j_gene: TRBJ2-2; v_gene: TRBV9; abundance: -; d_gene: -; CDR3aa: CASSLRGPGELFF; CDR3nt: TGTGCCAGCAGCCTGAGAGGACCCGGGGAGCTGTTTTTT
j_gene: TRBJ2-5; v_gene: TRBV2; abundance: -; d_gene: TRBD1; CDR3aa: CASSDTQGAGETQYF; CDR3nt: TGTGCCAGCAGTGACACCCAGGGGGCCGGTGAGACCCAGTACTTC